The 8 T cell receptor beta chains below were found in one sample sequenced in a study of blood T cells in healthy people across ages. A J-beta primer mix and a sample-barcoded 5' primer were used in a second PCR of roughly 6 to 12 cycles. TCRdb recomputed calls from the 5' RACE reads with MiXCR, one row per CDR3 protein. This table has about 1,800,000 distinct CDR3 sequences, 28% appearing once. The sample consisted of blood. The receptors shown here come from a woman aged 25-40 years in good health.

The chain recombines TRBV20-1 with TRBJ2-1; possible D gene TRBD2, 5 bases. The CDR3 totals 11 residues. V shed 3 bases and J shed 10 bases, with 10 bases lying between them. Per the germline V gene, CDR1 is DFQATT and CDR2 is SNEGSKA (reference sequence). CDR3 coding DNA: TGCAGTGCTAGGATGGGGAGAGAGCAGTTCTTC. Translating it yields CSARMGREQFF.

The rearrangement joins TRBV5-6 to TRBJ1-2; D unresolved. This CDR3 spans 13 amino acids. CDR1 is SGHDT, CDR2 YYEEEE, per germline. V lost 4 bases and J lost 3, with 10 bases in between. CDR3 DNA: TGTGCCAGCAGCCCGGCATCTGACTATGGCTACACCTTC. Amino acids: CASSPASDYGYTF. The full variable domain, its missing parts supplied by reference TRBV5-6 and TRBJ1-2, is DAGVTQSPTHLIKTRGQQVTLRCSPKSGHDTVSWYQQALGQGPQFIFQYYEEEERQRGNFPDRFSGHQFPNYSSELNVNALLLGDSALYLCASSPASDYGYTFGSGTRLTVV.

This clonotype was seen a handful of times. Being one base from a much bigger clone, this may be a read error. The chain is built from TRBV5-1 and TRBJ2-5, with D possibly TRBD1 on 5 matching bases. The CDR3 has 15 amino acids. V lost 1 base and J 3 bases, leaving 13 bases between the germline ends. Germline loops: CDR1 SGHRS, CDR2 YFSETQ. The CDR3 coding sequence is TGCGCCAGCAGCTTGCAGGGAATAGGTAAAGAGACCCAGTACTTC. Protein product: CASSLQGIGKETQYF.

This clonotype was picked up a small number of times. The rearrangement joins TRBV29-1 to TRBJ2-7; D might be TRBD1 (6 bases). CDR3 size: 12 residues. Germline CDR1 SQVTM, CDR2 ANQGSEA. DNA for the CDR3: TGCAACGCCTGGACAGTTTCCTACGAGCAGTACTTC. It is translated as CNAWTVSYEQYF.

A few counts support this clonotype. This chain connects TRBV7-9 to TRBJ2-5, with 7 bases that match TRBD2. V was pared by 5 bases and J by 4 bases, with 13 bases of the junction left unmatched. CDR1 and CDR2 (germline): SEHNR, FQNEAQ (reference sequence). This CDR3 contains 16 residues. The CDR3 DNA reads as TGTGCCAGCAGCCCTCCCTACGGGCGGGAGAGAGAGACCCAGTACTTC. Amino acids: CASSPPYGRERETQYF.

Worth noting for this clonotype: A clone one base away is much larger, so this may be a read error. The V call is TRBV10-3, the J call TRBJ2-1, with D hard to call. With 6 bases removed from V and 10 bases from J, the gap between germline ends came to 19 bases. The CDR3 length is 14 residues. Germline CDR1 reads ENHRY; CDR2 reads SYGVKD. The CDR3 spells CAIRNPGSRYEQFF. CDR3 DNA sequence: TGTGCCATCAGGAACCCGGGCAGCCGCTACGAGCAGTTCTTC.

This clonotype occurred many times. The chain recombines TRBV6-2 or TRBV6-3 with TRBJ2-7; D might be TRBD2 (5 bases). Germline V CDR1 and CDR2: MNHEY, SVGEGT. V lost 0 bases and J 4 bases, leaving 19 bases between the germline ends. CDR3 length: 17 residues. CDR3 nucleotides: TGTGCCAGCAGTTACTCGTCCACTAGTAACCGACCATACGAGCAGTACTTC. Translated: CASSYSSTSNRPYEQYF.

A few counts support this clonotype. The chain uses TRBV5-1 and TRBJ2-3; D unclear. The CDR3 runs to 13 residues. Germline V gene lookup returns CDR1 SGHRS and CDR2 YFSETQ. The ends were cut back, 5 bases at V and 4 bases at J, with 11 bases in the middle. Here the CDR3 reads CASRPVSPDTQYF. The CDR3 nucleotides read TGCGCCAGCAGACCCGTCTCCCCAGATACGCAGTATTTT.